Below are 24 T cell receptor beta chains sequenced from a single sample in a study of blood T cell repertoires in COVID-19. Measured with immunoSEQ multiplex PCR; TCRdb has only the in-frame clones, and not every one. The sample shows fewer than 45,000 clones, about nine tenths of them seen only once. What was sequenced was peripheral blood. These receptor sequences come from a human donor in a cohort sampled during active COVID-19.

This chain connects TRBV18 to TRBJ2-3, with D tentatively TRBD2 (5 bases). Trimming shortened V by 2 bases and J by 2 bases, and 14 bases separated the two germline ends. Germline CDR1 KGHSH, CDR2 LQKENI. The CDR3 loop spans 16 amino acids. CDR3 DNA sequence: TGTGCCAGCTCACCAGGGAGCGCAGGAACCACAGATACGCAGTATTTT. This sequence encodes CASSPGSAGTTDTQYF.

This chain uses TRBV12-5 with TRBJ1-6; no reliable D call. Trimming removed 11 bases from V and 0 bases from J, with 8 bases in between. This CDR3 comprises 13 residues. Germline V CDR1 and CDR2: LGHNT, FRNRAP. CDR3 sequence (DNA): TGTGCTTGGCGGGCCTCCTATAATTCACCCCTCCACTTT. This codes for CAWRASYNSPLHF.

This clone was observed at least ten times. V gene TRBV19 combines with J gene TRBJ1-2; weak D call: TRBD1 (6 bases). This CDR3 contains 11 residues. V gave up 8 bases and J gave up 8 bases, with 12 bases separating them. Germline CDR1 reads LNHDA; CDR2 reads SQIVND (reference sequence). CDR3 in amino acids: CASYYREGYTF. The CDR3 region has the DNA TGTGCCAGTTATTACAGGGAGGGCTACACCTTC.

This rearrangement joins TRBV6-4 to TRBJ2-5, with TRBD1 matching over 10 bases. CDR3 length: 16 residues. V dropped 4 bases and J dropped 1; count of bases not matched to a gene: 6. The germline CDR1 and CDR2 sequences are MRHNA and SNTAGT. CDR3: CASSVGTGAGQETQYF. CDR3 DNA sequence: TGTGCCAGCAGTGTTGGGACAGGGGCCGGCCAAGAGACCCAGTACTTC.

This clone has more than one count but fewer than ten. The chain employs TRBV6-5 and TRBJ2-1; the D gene is possibly TRBD1 (6 bases). Per germline, CDR1 MNHEY and CDR2 SVGAGI. The CDR3 has 15 amino acids. V was pared by 8 bases and J by 2 bases, with 16 bases between. DNA of the CDR3: TGTGCCAGCGGTCCGGGACACCGAGCCTACAATGAGCAGTTCTTC. As protein: CASGPGHRAYNEQFF.

This chain joins TRBV18 and TRBJ1-3; 7 bases are a match to TRBD1. The CDR3 totals 15 residues. V gave up 5 bases and J gave up 0 bases; unmatched junction bases: 4. Germline CDR1 is KGHSH and CDR2 is LQKENI. CDR3 sequence: CASSTTGLSGNTIYF. Written as DNA, the CDR3 is TGTGCCAGCTCAACGACAGGGCTCTCTGGAAACACCATATATTTT.

This clone was seen only a few times. The chain's CDR3 is CASSWGGMRNTEAFF. The CDR3 coding sequence is TGCGCCAGCAGCTGGGGGGGAATGAGGAACACTGAAGCTTTCTTT. This chain connects TRBV5-1 to TRBJ1-1; possible D gene TRBD1, 5 bases. The length of the CDR3 is 15 residues. The germline V gene has CDR1 SGHRS and CDR2 YFSETQ. V was cut by 3 bases and J by 1 base, with 13 bases left in between.

The rearrangement uses TRBV7-9 and TRBJ2-5, with 9 bases lining up with TRBD2. The CDR3 is 15 residues long. Germline CDR1 and CDR2: SEHNR and FQNEAQ (reference sequence). Trimming removed 3 bases from V and 2 bases from J; junction bases left unmatched: 4. The CDR3 sequence is CASSFSGGPQETQYF. The CDR3 DNA reads TGTGCCAGCAGCTTTAGCGGGGGCCCTCAAGAGACCCAGTACTTC.

The CDR3 region has the DNA TGTGCCAGTAGTCCGTCTGGTCCGGCCCCGGGCTATGGCTACACCTTC. Its translation is CASSPSGPAPGYGYTF. J is TRBJ1-2 and V is TRBV19, with no clear D. CDR3 length equals 16 residues. Per the germline V gene, CDR1 is LNHDA and CDR2 is SQIVND (reference sequence). Trimming pared 5 bases from V and 4 bases from J, leaving 20 bases between.

In regard to this clone: Other DNA sequences within the sample encode an identical CDR3. The chain employs TRBV24-1 and TRBJ2-3; 9 bases match TRBD1. Germline assignment: CDR1 KGHDR and CDR2 SFDVKD. Trimming removed 4 bases from V and 3 bases from J; junction bases left unmatched: 4. The CDR3 length is 15 residues. The CDR3 DNA sequence: TGTGCCACCAGTGACCCGGGACAGGGTACAGATACGCAGTATTTT. Protein product: CATSDPGQGTDTQYF.

This clone was seen only a few times. The V call is TRBV5-5, the J call TRBJ2-1; no clear D. Germline CDR1 and CDR2: SGHKS and YYEKEE (reference sequence). The ends were cut back, 0 bases at V and 10 bases at J, with 5 bases in the middle. This CDR3 comprises 11 residues. The CDR3 protein is CASSLVEEQFF. For the CDR3, the DNA is TGTGCCAGCAGCTTGGTTGAGGAGCAGTTCTTC.

CDR3 coding DNA: TGTGCCAGCAGTTCCGATCCTCAAGGACAGGGGACTGGCTACACCTTC. Its translation is CASSSDPQGQGTGYTF. The V call is TRBV27, the J call TRBJ1-2; TRBD1 agrees at 9 bases. The CDR3 is 16 amino acids. V shed 4 bases and J 7 bases; nucleotides not matched to a gene: 13. In germline, CDR1 is MNHEY, CDR2 SMNVEV (reference sequence).

V usage is TRBV19 and J usage is TRBJ2-3; TRBD2 might be the D (5 bases). This CDR3 region has 17 residues. Germline V gives CDR1 LNHDA, CDR2 SQIVND (reference sequence). Trimming pared 7 bases from V and 1 base from J, leaving 21 bases between. The CDR3, as DNA: TGTGCCAGTAACCCCCCTGGGAGAGGAACGGGCACAGATACGCAGTATTTT. Protein product: CASNPPGRGTGTDTQYF.

This sequence joins TRBV6-5 and TRBJ1-2, with 7 nucleotides matching TRBD1. Germline values: CDR1 MNHEY, CDR2 SVGAGI. CDR3 length: 13 residues. J was trimmed by 5 bases and V by 6 bases; bases with no gene match: 6. CDR3 nucleotides: TGTGCCAGCAGGGGGGACAGTTTATATGGCTACACCTTC. Amino acid sequence: CASRGDSLYGYTF.

V usage is TRBV9 and J usage is TRBJ2-2; D may be TRBD1 (6 bases). The germline V gene encodes CDR1 SGDLS and CDR2 YYNGEE. V dropped 2 bases and J dropped 6 bases, with 8 bases sitting between them. CDR3 length: 13 amino acids. The CDR3 region has the DNA TGTGCCAGCAGCGTTGAGGGGGCCGGGGAGCTGTTTTTT. Translated: CASSVEGAGELFF.

The rearrangement uses TRBV4-1 and TRBJ1-5, with 8 bases aligning to TRBD1. CDR3 length: 18 residues. CDR1 MGHRA and CDR2 YSYEKL come from the germline V gene. V lost 0 bases and J lost 6; bases outside the gene matches: 13. The CDR3 nucleotides read TGCGCCAGCAGCCAAGAGGGGAGTAACAGGGGGTTGGCTCAGCCCCAGCATTTT. Protein sequence: CASSQEGSNRGLAQPQHF.

The rearrangement uses TRBV19 and TRBJ1-6; 9 positions match TRBD1. Germline V lookup: CDR1 LNHDA, CDR2 SQIVND (reference sequence). The CDR3 length is 16 residues. V lost 9 bases and J lost 0; bases outside the gene matches: 6. The CDR3 protein is CASSGQGSSYNSPLHF. CDR3 bases: TGTGCCAGCTCGGGACAGGGAAGCTCCTATAATTCACCCCTCCACTTT.

V usage is TRBV11-2 and J usage is TRBJ2-7, with 12 bases lining up with TRBD2. CDR3 size: 15 residues. V shed 1 base, J shed 3 bases, and the junction held 1 base outside the gene matches. The germline CDR1 and CDR2 sequences are SGHAT and FQNNGV. The CDR3 protein is CASSLASGGVYEQYF. CDR3 nucleotides: TGTGCCAGCAGCTTAGCTAGCGGGGGGGTCTACGAGCAGTACTTC.

This clone was detected ten times or more. This sequence joins TRBV25-1 and TRBJ2-2, with 7 bases fitting TRBD1. The CDR3 consists of 17 residues. The V segment lost 2 bases and the J segment 4 bases; nucleotides outside the gene matches: 10. Germline V gene data show CDR1 as MGHDK and CDR2 as SYGVNS. In DNA form, the CDR3 reads TGTGCCAGCAGTGAAAACCGGGACAGAGACTCCACCGGGGAGCTGTTTTTT. Translation: CASSENRDRDSTGELFF.

CDR3 residues: CASSGTGLAGVSEQFF. CDR3 bases: TGTGCCAGCAGCGGGACGGGACTAGCGGGGGTAAGCGAGCAGTTCTTC. V gene TRBV9 combines with J gene TRBJ2-1; 14 positions match TRBD2. This CDR3 has 16 amino acids. The V segment lost 3 bases and the J segment 10 bases; nucleotides outside the gene matches: 9. CDR1 is SGDLS, CDR2 YYNGEE, per germline.

The table lists this clone with a count of one. The rearrangement joins TRBV24-1 to TRBJ1-5, with D perhaps TRBD1 (5 bases). V gave up 4 bases and J gave up 6 bases, with 15 bases separating them. The germline V gene encodes CDR1 KGHDR and CDR2 SFDVKD. The length of the CDR3 is 15 residues. In nucleotides, the CDR3 is TGTGCCACCAGTGAGCCGGGGGGGGGAGGTCAGCCCCAGCATTTT. Its protein is CATSEPGGGGQPQHF.

V is TRBV13 and J is TRBJ1-6; D may be TRBD1 (6 bases). The germline V gene encodes CDR1 PRHDT and CDR2 FYEKMQ (reference sequence). The CDR3 has 16 amino acids. V was clipped by 5 bases and J by 10 bases, with 21 bases between them. CDR3 DNA: TGTGCCAGCAGCCCCACCAACAGGGCTGGGGTGTCACCCCTCCACTTT. Residues: CASSPTNRAGVSPLHF. Together with reference TRBV13 and TRBJ1-6, the CDR3 gives the full variable domain: AAGVIQSPRHLIKEKRETATLKCYPIPRHDTVYWYQQGPGQDPQFLISFYEKMQSDKGSIPDRFSAQQFSDYHSELNMSSLELGDSALYFCASSPTNRAGVSPLHFGNGTRLTVT.

CDR3 residues: CASSREGSSYNSPLHF. As DNA, the CDR3 is TGTGCCAGTAGTCGGGAGGGAAGCTCCTATAATTCACCCCTCCACTTT. The J gene is TRBJ1-6, the V gene TRBV19; D is ambiguous. Germline CDR1 reads LNHDA; CDR2 reads SQIVND (reference sequence). The CDR3 contains 16 residues. Trimming took 5 bases from V and 0 from J, leaving 11 bases between them. Complete variable domain (other parts from reference TRBV19 and TRBJ1-6): DGGITQSPKYLFRKEGQNVTLSCEQNLNHDAMYWYRQDPGQGLRLIYYSQIVNDFQKGDIAEGYSVSREKKESFPLTVTSAQKNPTAFYLCASSREGSSYNSPLHFGNGTRLTVT.

This sequence joins TRBV28 and TRBJ2-5; 10 bases agree with TRBD2. The germline V gene has CDR1 MDHEN and CDR2 SYDVKM. Trimming at V came to 4 bases and at J to 1 base, leaving 6 bases not matched to a gene. The CDR3 covers 16 residues. The CDR3 protein is CASSSWTSGGQETQYF. CDR3 coding DNA: TGTGCCAGCAGTTCGTGGACTAGCGGTGGCCAAGAGACCCAGTACTTC. Looking up the rest from reference TRBV28 and TRBJ2-5 gives the full variable domain: DVKVTQSSRYLVKRTGEKVFLECVQDMDHENMFWYRQDPGLGLRLIYFSYDVKMKEKGDIPEGYSVSREKKERFSLILESASTNQTSMYLCASSSWTSGGQETQYFGPGTRLLVL.